Below are 8 T cell receptor beta chains sequenced from a single sample in a study of response to subunit inactivated influenza vaccine. TCRdb reprocessed the RT-PCR reads with MiXCR, giving one entry per CDR3 protein. Of more than 500,000 distinct CDR3 sequences in the sample, about 11% are singletons; the top ten hold 8% to 13%. These records were also assigned to another study, of T cells expressing NK-cell markers. That study adds: The authors generated TCR beta cDNA through 5'RACE template switching with UMIs.

The specimen was PBMCs from blood, collected on the day of vaccination. The receptor source for this set is a man between 50 and 59 years old who received an inactivated influenza vaccine.

The chain has TRBV5-1 and TRBJ2-3; D may be TRBD2 (6 bases). The CDR3 length is 13 residues. V was trimmed by 5 bases and J by 2 bases, leaving 9 bases between them. CDR1 is SGHRS and CDR2 is YFSETQ in the germline V gene. The CDR3 DNA follows: TGCGCCAGCAGGGAGCGGGCCACAGATACGCAGTATTTT. This sequence encodes CASRERATDTQYF.

The CDR3 loop reads CASSPRGRDNEKLFF. In DNA, the CDR3 is TGCGCCAGCAGCCCGAGGGGGCGAGATAATGAAAAACTGTTTTTT. The chain joins TRBV4-1 to TRBJ1-4; 7 bases agree with TRBD1. The CDR3 runs 15 residues. V lost 4 bases, J lost 4 bases, and 6 bases stayed unmatched. The germline V gene encodes CDR1 MGHRA and CDR2 YSYEKL.

This clonotype was counted only a few times. The rearrangement joins TRBV20-1 to TRBJ1-5; 9 bases match TRBD1. This CDR3 is built from 15 residues. The germline gives CDR1 DFQATT, CDR2 SNEGSKA (reference sequence). With 4 bases clipped from V and 4 bases from J, the junction kept 8 bases outside the gene matches. This CDR3 reads CSAKNSGTGNQPQHF. As DNA, the CDR3 is TGCAGTGCTAAGAATTCCGGGACAGGGAATCAGCCCCAGCATTTT.

This clonotype was observed a handful of times. The chain joins TRBV12-3 or TRBV12-4 to TRBJ2-3, with D tentatively TRBD2 (7 bases). The CDR3 spans 17 residues. V was pared by 5 bases and J by 1 base, with 19 bases between. The CDR3 sequence is CASSNSRRGAGTDTQYF. In DNA, the CDR3 is TGTGCCAGCAGTAACTCACGTCGGGGGGCAGGCACAGATACGCAGTATTTT.

This clonotype was seen only a few times. V gene TRBV7-2 combines with J gene TRBJ2-5; no definite D call. This CDR3 comprises 13 residues. Between the trimmed V and J ends, which lost 5 bases and 2 bases, there was a span of 9 bases. CDR1 and CDR2 (germline): SGHTA, FQGNSA. Here the CDR3 reads CASSPRPQETQYF. The CDR3 coding sequence is TGTGCCAGCAGCCCCCGACCTCAAGAGACCCAGTACTTC.

V usage is TRBV24-1 and J usage is TRBJ2-1, with 8 positions matching TRBD1. The CDR3 sequence is 16 residues long. Unmatched junction bases numbered 7, after V lost 0 bases and J lost 7 bases. Germline V gene data show CDR1 as KGHDR and CDR2 as SFDVKD. The CDR3 loop is CATSDLRQGAGNEQFF. The CDR3 region has the DNA TGTGCCACCAGTGATTTGCGCCAGGGGGCTGGGAATGAGCAGTTCTTC.

The chain recombines TRBV7-2 with TRBJ2-7; TRBD1 aligns across 7 bases. The CDR3 is made up of 15 amino acids. V was clipped by 2 bases and J by 1 base; unmatched bases: 5. CDR1 is SGHTA and CDR2 is FQGNSA in the germline V gene. The CDR3 bases are TGTGCCAGCAGCTTACAGACAGGGTCTTCCTACGAGCAGTACTTC. This codes for CASSLQTGSSYEQYF.

This clonotype came up once. CDR3 region: CASSQRPGTGDFQETQYF. CDR3 coding DNA: TGTGCCAGCAGCCAAAGGCCAGGGACAGGAGATTTCCAAGAGACCCAGTACTTC. The genes are TRBV11-1 and TRBJ2-5; 8 bases map to TRBD1. This CDR3 is built from 18 residues. V dropped 5 bases and J dropped 1; count of bases not matched to a gene: 15. Germline V gives CDR1 SGHAT, CDR2 FQDESV (reference sequence).